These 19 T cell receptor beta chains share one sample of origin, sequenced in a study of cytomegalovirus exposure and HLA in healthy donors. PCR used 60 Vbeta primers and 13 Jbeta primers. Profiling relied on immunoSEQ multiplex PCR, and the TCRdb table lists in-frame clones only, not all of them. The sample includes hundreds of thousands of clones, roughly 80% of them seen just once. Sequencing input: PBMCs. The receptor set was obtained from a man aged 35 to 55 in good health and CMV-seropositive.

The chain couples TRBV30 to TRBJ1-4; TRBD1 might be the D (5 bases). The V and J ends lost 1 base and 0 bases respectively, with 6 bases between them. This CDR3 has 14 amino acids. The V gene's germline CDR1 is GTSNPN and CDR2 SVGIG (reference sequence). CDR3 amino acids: CAWSEGATNEKLFF. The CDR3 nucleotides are TGTGCCTGGAGTGAAGGGGCAACTAATGAAAAACTGTTTTTT.

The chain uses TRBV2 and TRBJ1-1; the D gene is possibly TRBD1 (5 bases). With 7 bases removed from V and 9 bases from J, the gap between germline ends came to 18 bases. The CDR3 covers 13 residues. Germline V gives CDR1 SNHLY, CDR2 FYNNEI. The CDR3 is CASTPPDSSQAFF. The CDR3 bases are TGTGCCAGCACTCCCCCCGACAGCTCCCAAGCTTTCTTT.

CDR3: CASSQGTGMGARGAFF. The CDR3 bases are TGCGCCAGCAGCCAAGGGACCGGTATGGGGGCTCGTGGAGCTTTCTTT. The chain couples TRBV4-1 to TRBJ1-1, with a possible D match to TRBD1 (6 bases). The CDR3 is 16 residues long. V shed 1 base and J shed 10 bases, with 22 bases lying between them. Germline CDR1 reads MGHRA; CDR2 reads YSYEKL.

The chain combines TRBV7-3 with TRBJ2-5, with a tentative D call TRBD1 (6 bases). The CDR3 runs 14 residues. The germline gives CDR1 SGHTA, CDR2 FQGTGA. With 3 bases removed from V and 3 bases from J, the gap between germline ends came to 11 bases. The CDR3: CASSLGAREETQYF. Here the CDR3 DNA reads TGTGCCAGCAGCTTGGGGGCCAGGGAAGAGACCCAGTACTTC. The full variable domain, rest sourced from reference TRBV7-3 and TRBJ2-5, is GAGVSQTPSNKVTEKGKYVELRCDPISGHTALYWYRQSLGQGPEFLIYFQGTGAADDSGLPNDRFFAVRPEGSVSTLKIQRTERGDSAVYLCASSLGAREETQYFGPGTRLLVL.

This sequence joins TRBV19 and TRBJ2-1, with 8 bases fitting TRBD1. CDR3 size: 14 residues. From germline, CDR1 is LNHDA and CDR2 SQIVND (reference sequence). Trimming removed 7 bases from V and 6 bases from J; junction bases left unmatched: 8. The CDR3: CASTQGQVGNEQFF. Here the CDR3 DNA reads TGTGCCAGTACCCAGGGACAGGTAGGCAATGAGCAGTTCTTC.

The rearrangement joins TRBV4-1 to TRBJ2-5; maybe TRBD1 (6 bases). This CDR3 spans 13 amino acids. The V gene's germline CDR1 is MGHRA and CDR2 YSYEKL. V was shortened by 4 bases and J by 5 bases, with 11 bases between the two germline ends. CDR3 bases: TGCGCCAGCAGCCGGGACATGGGGGAGACCCAGTACTTC. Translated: CASSRDMGETQYF.

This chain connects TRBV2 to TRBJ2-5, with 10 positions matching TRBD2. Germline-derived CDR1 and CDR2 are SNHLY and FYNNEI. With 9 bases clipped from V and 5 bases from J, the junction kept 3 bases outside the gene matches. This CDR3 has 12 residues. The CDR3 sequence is CASGLAVETQYF. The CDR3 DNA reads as TGTGCCAGTGGACTAGCGGTCGAGACCCAGTACTTC.

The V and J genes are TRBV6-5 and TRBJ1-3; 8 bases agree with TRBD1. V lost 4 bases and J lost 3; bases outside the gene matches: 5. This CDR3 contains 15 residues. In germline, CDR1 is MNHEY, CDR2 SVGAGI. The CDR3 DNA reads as TGTGCCAGCAGTTTCGGGACAGGTGGTGGAAACACCATATATTTT. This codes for CASSFGTGGGNTIYF.

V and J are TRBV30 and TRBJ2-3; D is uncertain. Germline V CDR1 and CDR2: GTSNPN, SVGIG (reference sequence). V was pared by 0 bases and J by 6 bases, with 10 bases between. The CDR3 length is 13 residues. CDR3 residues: CAWSVLTFDTQYF. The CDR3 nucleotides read TGTGCCTGGAGTGTACTAACTTTTGATACGCAGTATTTT.

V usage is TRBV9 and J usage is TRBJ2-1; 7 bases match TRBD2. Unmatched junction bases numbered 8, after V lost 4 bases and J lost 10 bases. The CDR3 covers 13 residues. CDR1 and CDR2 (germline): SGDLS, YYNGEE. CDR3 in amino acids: CASSPGLFEEQFF. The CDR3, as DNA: TGTGCCAGCAGCCCGGGACTATTTGAAGAGCAGTTCTTC.

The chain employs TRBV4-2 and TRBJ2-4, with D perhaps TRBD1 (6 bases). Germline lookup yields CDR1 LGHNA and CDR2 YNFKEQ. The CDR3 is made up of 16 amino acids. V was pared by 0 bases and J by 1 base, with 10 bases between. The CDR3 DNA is TGTGCCAGCAGCCAAGATGGGGGCCAGGCCAAAAACATTCAGTACTTC. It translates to CASSQDGGQAKNIQYF.

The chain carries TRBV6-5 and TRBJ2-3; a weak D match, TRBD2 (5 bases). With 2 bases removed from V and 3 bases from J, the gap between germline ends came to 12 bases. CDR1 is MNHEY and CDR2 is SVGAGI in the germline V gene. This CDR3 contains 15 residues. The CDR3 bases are TGTGCCAGCAGTTACGGGGAGAAAAGTACAGATACGCAGTATTTT. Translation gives CASSYGEKSTDTQYF.

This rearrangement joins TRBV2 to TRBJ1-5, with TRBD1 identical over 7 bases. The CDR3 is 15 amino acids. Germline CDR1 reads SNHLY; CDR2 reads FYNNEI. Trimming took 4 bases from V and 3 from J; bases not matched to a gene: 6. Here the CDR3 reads CASSGSGQNNQPQHF. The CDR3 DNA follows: TGTGCCAGCAGTGGTTCGGGACAGAACAATCAGCCCCAGCATTTT.

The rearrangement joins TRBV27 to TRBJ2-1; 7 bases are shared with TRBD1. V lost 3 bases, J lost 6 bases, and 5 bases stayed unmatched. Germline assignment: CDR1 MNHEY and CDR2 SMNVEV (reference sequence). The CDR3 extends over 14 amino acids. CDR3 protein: CASSLGQQTNEQFF. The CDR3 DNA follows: TGTGCCAGCAGTTTGGGACAGCAGACCAATGAGCAGTTCTTC.

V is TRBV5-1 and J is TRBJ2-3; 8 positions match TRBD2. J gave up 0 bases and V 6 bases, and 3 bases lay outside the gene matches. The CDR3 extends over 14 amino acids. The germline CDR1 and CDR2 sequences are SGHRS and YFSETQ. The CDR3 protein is CASNPSGSTDTQYF. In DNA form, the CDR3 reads TGCGCCAGCAATCCTAGCGGGAGCACAGATACGCAGTATTTT.

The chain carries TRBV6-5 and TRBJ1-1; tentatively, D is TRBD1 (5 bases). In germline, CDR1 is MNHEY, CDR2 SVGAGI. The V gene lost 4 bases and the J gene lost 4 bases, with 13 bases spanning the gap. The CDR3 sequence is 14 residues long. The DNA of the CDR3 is TGTGCCAGCAGTTCCTCCCGGGACTCCACTGAAGCTTTCTTT. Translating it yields CASSSSRDSTEAFF.

Here the CDR3 reads CASSIATSTYNEQFF. For the CDR3, the DNA is TGTGCCAGTAGTATAGCGACTAGCACATACAATGAGCAGTTCTTC. The V and J genes are TRBV19 and TRBJ2-1, with TRBD2 identical over 7 bases. Germline values: CDR1 LNHDA, CDR2 SQIVND (reference sequence). CDR3 length equals 15 residues. V lost 1 base, J lost 4 bases, and 4 bases stayed unmatched.

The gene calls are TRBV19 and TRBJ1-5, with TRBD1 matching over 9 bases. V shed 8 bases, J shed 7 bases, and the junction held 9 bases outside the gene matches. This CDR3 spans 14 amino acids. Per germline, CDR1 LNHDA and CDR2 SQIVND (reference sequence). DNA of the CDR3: TGTGCCAGTGCCGGGACAGGGATAAGACAGCCCCAGCATTTT. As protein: CASAGTGIRQPQHF.

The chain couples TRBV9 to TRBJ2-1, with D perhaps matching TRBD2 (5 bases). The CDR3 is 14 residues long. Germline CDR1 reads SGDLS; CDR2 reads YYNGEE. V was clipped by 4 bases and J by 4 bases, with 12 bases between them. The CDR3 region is CASSPRLYYNEQFF. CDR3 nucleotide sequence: TGTGCCAGCAGCCCCCGACTATATTACAATGAGCAGTTCTTC.